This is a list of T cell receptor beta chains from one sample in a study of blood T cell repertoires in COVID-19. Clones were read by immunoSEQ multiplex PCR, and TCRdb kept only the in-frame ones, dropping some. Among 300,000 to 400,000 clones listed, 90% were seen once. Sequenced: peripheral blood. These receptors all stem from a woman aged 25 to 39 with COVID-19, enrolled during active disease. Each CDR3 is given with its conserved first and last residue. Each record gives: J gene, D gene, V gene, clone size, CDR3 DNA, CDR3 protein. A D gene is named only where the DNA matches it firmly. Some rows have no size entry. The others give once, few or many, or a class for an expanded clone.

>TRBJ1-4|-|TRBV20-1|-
TGCAGTGCTAGTAGGGGAGGAGAAGAAAAACTGTTTTTT
CSASRGGEEKLFF
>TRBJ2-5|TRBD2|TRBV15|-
TGTGCCACCGCGACTAGCGGGAGAGAGACCCAGTACTTC
CATATSGRETQYF
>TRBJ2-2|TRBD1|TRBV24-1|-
TGTGCCACCAGTGATTTGCTGGGGACAGGGAACACCGGGGAGCTGTTTTTT
CATSDLLGTGNTGELFF
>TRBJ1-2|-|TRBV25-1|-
TGTGCCAGCAGTGAAATGGCAGATTGGGGCTACACCTTC
CASSEMADWGYTF
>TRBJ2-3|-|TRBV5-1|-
TGCGCCAGCAGCTTGGGGGCAGGCGGGAAAGATACGCAGTATTTT
CASSLGAGGKDTQYF
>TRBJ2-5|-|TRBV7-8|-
TGTGCCAGCAGCTCTACCTTCCAAGAGACCCAGTACTTC
CASSSTFQETQYF
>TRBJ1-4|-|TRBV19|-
TGTGCCAGTAGGCCGTTGAGGGACACAGAAGCAACTAATGAAAAACTGTTTTTT
CASRPLRDTEATNEKLFF
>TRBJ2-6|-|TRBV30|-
TGTGCCTGGAGTTTAGGGGCTGGGGCCAACGTCCTGACTTTC
CAWSLGAGANVLTF
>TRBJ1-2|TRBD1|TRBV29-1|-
TGCAGCGTGGGACAGGGCGGCGTCTATGGCTACACCTTC
CSVGQGGVYGYTF
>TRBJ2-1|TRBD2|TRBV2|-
TGTGCCAGCAGTATCCCGCGGGATGGGGCTAGCGGGTACTTCGACGGTGATGAGCAGTTCTTC
CASSIPRDGASGYFDGDEQFF
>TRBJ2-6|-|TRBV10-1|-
TGCGCCAGCAGCCCATCTGGGGCCAACGTCCTGACTTTC
CASSPSGANVLTF
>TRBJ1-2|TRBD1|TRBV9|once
TGTGCCAGCAGCGAGGGGACAGGATACGACTATGGCTACACCTTC
CASSEGTGYDYGYTF
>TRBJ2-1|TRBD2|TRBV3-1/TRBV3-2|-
TGTGCCAGCAGCCAAACAACCCTAGCGGGACTGTTCTTC
CASSQTTLAGLFF
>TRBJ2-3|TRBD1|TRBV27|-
TGTACGACCTCGAGGACAGGGTTCTCAGATACGCAGTATTTT
CTTSRTGFSDTQYF
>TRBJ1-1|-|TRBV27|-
TGTGCCAGCAGTTTAGGTGGGCCGCCCACTGAAGCTTTCTTT
CASSLGGPPTEAFF
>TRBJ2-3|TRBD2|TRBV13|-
TGTGCCAGCAGCTTGGGGGTAGCGGGAGGTGCAGGGGATACGCAGTATTTT
CASSLGVAGGAGDTQYF
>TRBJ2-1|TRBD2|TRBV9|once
TGTGCCAGCAGCGTAGGTGGGACTAGCGGCTACAATGAGCAGTTCTTC
CASSVGGTSGYNEQFF
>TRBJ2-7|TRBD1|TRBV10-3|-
TGTGCCATCAGTGAGCAATCGTCGGGGACAGACAATACCTACGAGCAGTACTTC
CAISEQSSGTDNTYEQYF
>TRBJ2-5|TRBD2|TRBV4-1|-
TGCGCCAGCAGCCAAGATCTGGGACTAGCGTGGGAGACCCAGTACTTC
CASSQDLGLAWETQYF
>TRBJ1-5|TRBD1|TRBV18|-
TGTGCCAGCTCACCGACAGGGGACCGTAATCAGCCCCAGCATTTT
CASSPTGDRNQPQHF
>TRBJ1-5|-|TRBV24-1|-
TGTGCCACCAGTTCAATTAGCCAGCCCCAGCATTTT
CATSSISQPQHF
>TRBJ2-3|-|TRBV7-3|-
TGTGCCAGCAGCTTAGGTCAACCAGTCACAGATACGCAGTATTTT
CASSLGQPVTDTQYF
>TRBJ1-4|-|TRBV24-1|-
TGTGCCACCAGTGATTCCGGGAAGACAACTAATGAAAAACTGTTTTTT
CATSDSGKTTNEKLFF
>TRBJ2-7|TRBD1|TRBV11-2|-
TGTGCCAGCAGTTTGGGGACACACAGGGGGGAATACGAGCAGTACTTC
CASSLGTHRGEYEQYF
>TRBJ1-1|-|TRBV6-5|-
TGTGCCAGCAGCTGGGACACTTCGAACACTGAAGCTTTCTTT
CASSWDTSNTEAFF
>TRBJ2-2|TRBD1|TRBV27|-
TGTGCCAGCAGGAGACAGGGCCTAAACACCGGGGAGCTGTTTTTT
CASRRQGLNTGELFF
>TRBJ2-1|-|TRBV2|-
TGTGCCAGCAGTGAAGGGGGAGTAACGAATGAGCAGTTCTTC
CASSEGGVTNEQFF
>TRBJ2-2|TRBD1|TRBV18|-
TGTGCCAGCTCGCCGGGACAGGGCGACACCGGGGAGCTGTTTTTT
CASSPGQGDTGELFF
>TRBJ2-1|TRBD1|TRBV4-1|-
TGCGCCAGCAGCCAATGGGAGGGACAGGGGCTCAACAATGAGCAGTTCTTC
CASSQWEGQGLNNEQFF
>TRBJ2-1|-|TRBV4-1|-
TGCGCCAGCAGCCCAATTTCAGGCACCTACAATGAGCAGTTCTTC
CASSPISGTYNEQFF